This is a list of T cell receptor beta chains from one sample in a study of blood T cell repertoires in COVID-19. Generated by immunoSEQ multiplex PCR, the TCRdb table keeps only in-frame clones and is missing some. Of over 130,000 clones in the sample, around 81% are singletons; the top ten hold under 5%. Specimen: peripheral blood. All receptors come from a woman aged 60-70 years with acute or convalescent COVID-19. Each CDR3 is given without its conserved first and last residue. A row's size may be missing; if present it is once, few, many or a size class.

j_gene	abundance	v_gene	CDR3aa
TRBJ2-2	-	TRBV7-3	ASSSSGGPGGELF
TRBJ1-2	-	TRBV12-3/TRBV12-4	ASSPYYAGYT
TRBJ2-5	-	TRBV2	ASRTGGETQY
TRBJ1-1	-	TRBV28	ASLFAGQGGTEAF
TRBJ2-1	-	TRBV4-3	ASSQADGRAEYNEQF
TRBJ2-1	-	TRBV7-2	ASSLLREAYNEQF
TRBJ2-2	-	TRBV2	ASSRTGGTGELF
TRBJ2-1	-	TRBV7-8	ASSLVHEASSYNEQF
TRBJ2-3	-	TRBV19	ASSTSGLNTDTQY
TRBJ2-1	-	TRBV5-1	ASSSMSAGPYNEQF
TRBJ1-4	-	TRBV12-3/TRBV12-4	ASSLGQTEKLF
TRBJ2-3	-	TRBV7-7	ASSYAASSTDTQY
TRBJ1-4	-	TRBV28	ASSTRTGVEKLF
TRBJ2-7	-	TRBV19	ASGTGGSYEQY
TRBJ1-6	many	TRBV19	ASSGGPDNSPLH
TRBJ1-1	-	TRBV2	ASTLNTGMEAF
TRBJ2-1	-	TRBV7-2	ASSPRLAGGHEQF
TRBJ2-3	-	TRBV5-1	ASSLGASGPSTDTQY
TRBJ1-3	-	TRBV29-1	SVQSGTGGSGTIY
TRBJ1-1	-	TRBV6-2/TRBV6-3	ASSRDIYTEAF
TRBJ1-1	-	TRBV5-6	ASTGTVNTEAF
TRBJ1-6	once	TRBV6-4	ASSETGSSALH
TRBJ2-7	-	TRBV6-5	ASSSGRLNEQY
TRBJ2-1	-	TRBV18	ASSPPSGRNEQF
TRBJ1-3	-	TRBV6-5	ASSYEGSSGNTIY
TRBJ2-7	few	TRBV11-3	ASSSRTGTAYEQY
TRBJ2-1	-	TRBV3-1/TRBV3-2	ASSQSRPPSGRTGLDNEQF
TRBJ1-2	-	TRBV3-1/TRBV3-2	ASSPGQGRGGYT
TRBJ2-2	few	TRBV11-2	ASSLVRGSTGELF
TRBJ2-7	-	TRBV14	ASNIGGFDEQY
TRBJ1-4	-	TRBV4-2	ASSQDRGGKLF
TRBJ1-6	-	TRBV18	ASSPWETGSVNSPLH
TRBJ1-1	once	TRBV7-3	ASSYGPGLGTEAF
TRBJ2-1	-	TRBV9	ASSAISGRELF
TRBJ2-7	-	TRBV29-1	SVELAGLRLRQY
TRBJ2-2	-	TRBV12-3/TRBV12-4	ASSPLTGELF
TRBJ2-5	-	TRBV28	ASSLVGRPQY
TRBJ1-2	-	TRBV6-6	ASKYDTGYT
TRBJ2-1	-	TRBV2	ASTRRGAASSYNEQF
TRBJ2-7	-	TRBV28	ASSFPRDSREQY
TRBJ2-7	-	TRBV23-1	ASSHSRRGIYEQY
TRBJ1-1	once	TRBV18	ASSPGGLGGTEAF
TRBJ1-2	once	TRBV10-3	AILGTGGGYT
TRBJ2-3	-	TRBV10-3	AISDMGASGRASDTQY
TRBJ2-2	-	TRBV2	ASRSQGNTGELF
TRBJ2-7	-	TRBV3-1/TRBV3-2	ASSQDRDYEQY
TRBJ2-7	-	TRBV7-6	ASSHNSGSNGEQY
TRBJ2-7	once	TRBV27	APHHLRMGGIPYEQY
TRBJ2-5	-	TRBV9	ASSVASGRGGETQY
TRBJ2-7	once	TRBV11-2	ASSVGTGGYEQY
TRBJ1-5	-	TRBV28	ASSYGPSGQPQH